The clone carrying this TCR beta chain was detected once. Its antigen is not identified. Sequencing was performed with immunoSEQ multiplex PCR; in TCRdb, only in-frame clones are kept and a portion is missing. The table has approximately 600,000 clones, 90% to 95% seen once. Terminally differentiated effector memory CD45RA+ cells were excluded from the naive CD8 cells, which were CD45RO-negative and positively selected for CCR7. This specimen comes from a study of shared clonotypes between healthy human individuals. Study results and limitations: Sorted-subset samples were not fully sequenced, rarefaction indicated.

The sequenced material came from naive CD8+ T cells sorted from blood. This TCR was recovered from a woman in her 30s in good health.

The CDR3 loop reads CASSDTGRVTQYF. DNA for the CDR3: TGTGCCAGCAGTGATACAGGGAGGGTGACCCAGTACTTC. This sequence joins TRBV2 and TRBJ2-5, with D perhaps TRBD2 (7 bases). V was shortened by 3 bases and J by 7 bases, with 12 bases between the two germline ends. Germline V gene data show CDR1 as SNHLY and CDR2 as FYNNEI. The CDR3 covers 13 residues.